The 26 T cell receptor beta chains given below trace back to one sample, sequenced in a study of identical twins. TCRdb re-called the 5' RACE reads through MiXCR, storing one row per CDR3 protein. Here the sample spans approximately 630,000 distinct CDR3 sequences, roughly 6.6% being singletons. These records were also assigned to another study, of yellow fever vaccine responses in identical twins.

Specimen: PBMCs. These receptors were obtained from a woman aged 18-29 years in good health.

The sample holds a few counts of this clonotype. The rearrangement links TRBV7-9 to TRBJ2-5; 12 bases line up with TRBD2. CDR3 length equals 14 residues. The V segment lost 3 bases and the J segment 5 bases; nucleotides outside the gene matches: 1. Germline V gives CDR1 SEHNR, CDR2 FQNEAQ (reference sequence). CDR3 DNA sequence: TGTGCCAGCAGCTTGGGGACTAGCGGGGAGACCCAGTACTTC. Protein sequence: CASSLGTSGETQYF. The full variable domain, completed using reference TRBV7-9 and TRBJ2-5, is DTGVSQNPRHKITKRGQNVTFRCDPISEHNRLYWYRQTLGQGPEFLTYFQNEAQLEKSRLLSDRFSAERPKGSFSTLEIQRTEQGDSAMYLCASSLGTSGETQYFGPGTRLLVL.

This clonotype came up many times. The chain joins TRBV12-3 or TRBV12-4 to TRBJ2-2; the match to TRBD2 covers 9 bases. There are 15 residues in the CDR3. V dropped 3 bases and J dropped 7; count of bases not matched to a gene: 6. The CDR3 DNA is TGTGCCAGCAGTTTGGGGACTAGCTATAGCGGGGAGCTGTTTTTT. Amino acids: CASSLGTSYSGELFF.

The gene calls are TRBV29-1 and TRBJ2-7, with 8 bases identical to TRBD2. The CDR3 totals 14 residues. Germline loops: CDR1 SQVTM, CDR2 ANQGSEA. V gave up 5 bases and J gave up 7 bases; unmatched junction bases: 13. The CDR3 loop is CSVKRLAPNGEQYF. The CDR3 region has the DNA TGCAGCGTTAAAAGACTAGCGCCTAATGGGGAGCAGTACTTC.

V and J are TRBV21-1 and TRBJ2-7; the DNA was not used to check the table's D call, TRBD1. TRBV21-1 is tagged as a pseudogene. The CDR3 length is 14 residues. The CDR3 DNA is TGTGCCAGCAGTTCCGGGACGGAGGCCTACGAGCAGTACGTC. Protein: CASSSGTEAYEQYV.

The chain couples TRBV7-9 to TRBJ2-7; D ambiguous. This CDR3 has 14 amino acids. V was cut by 1 base and J by 2 bases, with 9 bases left in between. CDR1 is SEHNR, CDR2 FQNEAQ, per germline (reference sequence). The CDR3 protein is CASSLGQRPYEQYF. CDR3 nucleotides: TGTGCCAGCAGCTTAGGCCAGCGACCCTACGAGCAGTACTTC.

This clonotype was seen more than once but under ten times. The V and J genes are TRBV3-1 and TRBJ2-3, with D possibly called TRBD1 or TRBD2 (5 bases each). This CDR3 spans 14 amino acids. With 3 bases removed from V and 3 bases from J, the gap between germline ends came to 10 bases. Per the germline V gene, CDR1 is LGHDT and CDR2 is YNNKEL (reference sequence). The CDR3 reads CASSHRDATDTQYF. The CDR3 DNA reads TGTGCCAGCAGCCACCGGGACGCAACAGATACGCAGTATTTT.

This clonotype was seen many times. V is TRBV14 and J is TRBJ2-1; D is undetermined. From germline, CDR1 is SGHDN and CDR2 FVKESK. The CDR3 has 15 amino acids. V was shortened by 3 bases and J by 0 bases, with 9 bases between the two germline ends. Here the CDR3 reads CASSHFVSSYNEQFF. The CDR3 region has the DNA TGTGCCAGCAGCCATTTTGTGAGCTCCTACAATGAGCAGTTCTTC.

This clonotype was observed a few times. This chain links TRBV10-3 with TRBJ2-7; D not resolved. The length of the CDR3 is 12 residues. Trimming stripped 3 bases from V and 6 bases from J, with 9 bases between. CDR1 is ENHRY, CDR2 SYGVKD, per germline. The DNA of the CDR3 is TGTGCCATCAGTGATCGCCGGCTCGAGCAGTACTTC. Translating it yields CAISDRRLEQYF.

This clonotype was found many times. The chain links TRBV7-6 to TRBJ1-1; D ambiguous. Germline V gene sequence: CDR1 SGHVS, CDR2 FNYEAQ. Trimming removed 0 bases at V and 2 bases at J, with 7 bases between. The CDR3 consists of 14 residues. As DNA, the CDR3 is TGTGCCAGCAGCTTAGCGACAACAAACACTGAAGCTTTCTTT. Encoded protein: CASSLATTNTEAFF.

The chain employs TRBV20-1 and TRBJ2-1; 7 bases line up with TRBD2. Germline loops: CDR1 DFQATT, CDR2 SNEGSKA (reference sequence). CDR3 length: 14 amino acids. V trimming: 0 bases; J trimming: 4 bases; junction bases outside the gene matches: 3. CDR3: CSAREAGRYNEQFF. CDR3 nucleotides: TGCAGTGCTAGAGAAGCGGGGAGGTACAATGAGCAGTTCTTC.

This clonotype was observed a few times. CDR3 DNA sequence: TGTGCCAGCAGTTACTTAGGACTAGGAAGCTCCTACAATGAGCAGTTCTTC. Translating gives CASSYLGLGSSYNEQFF. J is TRBJ2-1 and V is TRBV6-2 or TRBV6-3; TRBD2 aligns across 7 bases. Losses at the gene ends were 1 base for V and 0 bases for J; bases not matched to a gene: 6. The CDR3 contains 17 residues. Looked up from germline, CDR1 is MNHEY and CDR2 is SVGEGT.

In its sample, this clonotype was seen a few times. In DNA form, the CDR3 reads TGTGCCAGTAAAAATCGTTTTTCCCCCACCGGGGAGCTGTTTTTT. Protein: CASKNRFSPTGELFF. This chain joins TRBV12-3 or TRBV12-4 and TRBJ2-2; D not certain. The CDR3 totals 15 residues. Trimming stripped 9 bases from V and 4 bases from J, with 18 bases between.

This chain uses TRBV20-1 with TRBJ2-1; D assignment may be TRBD1 or TRBD2 (5 bases each). The V gene's germline CDR1 is DFQATT and CDR2 SNEGSKA (reference sequence). The CDR3 runs 15 residues. V was pared by 4 bases and J by 4 bases, with 17 bases between. The CDR3, as DNA: TGCAGTGCTAAACAAACCGGGACCCCGTACAATGAGCAGTTCTTC. Translating it yields CSAKQTGTPYNEQFF.

This clonotype has just a few counts. The chain carries TRBV29-1 and TRBJ2-7; D might be TRBD1 or TRBD2, each matching 6 bases. The CDR3 totals 13 residues. Germline lookup yields CDR1 SQVTM and CDR2 ANQGSEA. V gave up 6 bases and J gave up 0 bases, with 12 bases separating them. Here the CDR3 reads CSVGGGNSYEQYF. CDR3 DNA sequence: TGCAGCGTGGGGGGCGGGAACTCCTACGAGCAGTACTTC.

The chain carries TRBV12-3 or TRBV12-4 and TRBJ2-3; 13 nucleotides match TRBD2. The junction had 10 bases not matched to a gene; V was cut back by 6 bases and J by 4 bases. This CDR3 has 17 residues. The CDR3 coding sequence is TGTGCCAGCAGCCGTACCGCGACTAGCGGGGGGTCAGATACGCAGTATTTT. This sequence encodes CASSRTATSGGSDTQYF.

The chain recombines TRBV5-5 with TRBJ2-7; the D gene is possibly TRBD1 (6 bases). There are 13 residues in the CDR3. Trimming shortened V by 4 bases and J by 5 bases, and 13 bases separated the two germline ends. Germline CDR1 is SGHKS and CDR2 is YYEKEE (reference sequence). DNA for the CDR3: TGTGCCAGCAGCCTGGACAGTATACACGAGCAGTACTTC. Its translation is CASSLDSIHEQYF.

Ten or more counts support this clonotype. The rearrangement joins TRBV24-1 to TRBJ2-1; a weak D match, TRBD1 (6 bases). This CDR3 is 13 amino acids long. CDR1 is KGHDR, CDR2 SFDVKD, per germline. V was pared by 7 bases and J by 5 bases, with 11 bases between. As DNA, the CDR3 is TGTGCCACCAGAGGGACAAGCAACAATGAGCAGTTCTTC. This encodes CATRGTSNNEQFF.

This clonotype was counted only a few times. The chain has TRBV20-1 and TRBJ2-3, with a weak D call TRBD2 (5 bases). The germline V gene encodes CDR1 DFQATT and CDR2 SNEGSKA (reference sequence). The CDR3 covers 15 residues. The CDR3 loop reads CSGPPFGELTDTQYF. The DNA of the CDR3 is TGCAGCGGCCCGCCCTTCGGGGAACTTACAGATACGCAGTATTTT.

This clonotype came up a few times. The rearrangement uses TRBV6-5 and TRBJ2-1; a possible D gene is TRBD1 (6 bases). Deletions cut 0 bases from V and 5 bases from J, with 14 bases between. The CDR3 loop spans 16 amino acids. From germline, CDR1 is MNHEY and CDR2 SVGAGI. The CDR3 DNA reads as TGTGCCAGCAGTTACTCTCCCGGACAGAAGAACAATGAGCAGTTCTTC. Its protein product is CASSYSPGQKNNEQFF.

This clonotype appeared many times. This chain links TRBV10-2 with TRBJ2-1, with 14 bases matching TRBD2. This CDR3 contains 15 residues. CDR1 is WSHSY, CDR2 SAAADI, per germline. Unmatched junction bases numbered 6, after V lost 6 bases and J lost 8 bases. The CDR3 region is CASSRLAGGLDEQFF. In DNA form, the CDR3 reads TGCGCCAGCAGCCGACTAGCGGGAGGGCTCGATGAGCAGTTCTTC.

In this sample, this clonotype turned up many times. The rearrangement uses TRBV12-3 or TRBV12-4 and TRBJ2-7; a weak D match, TRBD1 (5 bases). This CDR3 is built from 13 residues. V lost 2 bases and J lost 4, with 9 bases in between. CDR3 in amino acids: CASSLSQGYEQYF. The CDR3 region has the DNA TGTGCCAGCAGTTTATCGCAGGGTTACGAGCAGTACTTC.

The V call is TRBV18, the J call TRBJ1-5, with TRBD1 as a possible D gene (5 bases). Germline V gives CDR1 KGHSH, CDR2 LQKENI. V lost 5 bases, J lost 3 bases, and 11 bases lay in between. The CDR3 sequence is 14 residues long. CDR3 sequence: CASSTRQFNQPQHF. The CDR3 DNA is TGTGCCAGCTCAACACGACAGTTCAATCAGCCCCAGCATTTT. The full variable domain, rest sourced from reference TRBV18 and TRBJ1-5, is NAGVMQNPRHLVRRRGQEARLRCSPMKGHSHVYWYRQLPEEGLKFMVYLQKENIIDESGMPKERFSAEFPKEGPSILRIQQVVRGDSAAYFCASSTRQFNQPQHFGDGTRLSIL.

This sequence joins TRBV7-9 and TRBJ2-3; D perhaps matches TRBD2 (6 bases). The CDR3 sequence is 15 residues long. V gave up 5 bases and J gave up 0 bases, with 12 bases separating them. Germline CDR1 reads SEHNR; CDR2 reads FQNEAQ (reference sequence). CDR3 sequence (DNA): TGTGCCAGCAGCCCGGACTACCCGAGCACAGATACGCAGTATTTT. Its translation is CASSPDYPSTDTQYF.

This clonotype was detected only a few times. The rearrangement uses TRBV25-1 and TRBJ1-3, with a tentative D call TRBD1 (6 bases). Trimming took 4 bases from V and 0 from J, leaving 19 bases between them. Germline-derived CDR1 and CDR2 are MGHDK and SYGVNS. The CDR3 has 18 residues. Here the CDR3 reads CASSGADKGGYSGNTIYF. In DNA, the CDR3 is TGTGCCAGCAGTGGAGCGGACAAGGGGGGATACTCTGGAAACACCATATATTTT.

This clonotype was detected many times. Germline and junction disagree at one end, which may indicate a read error. The chain combines TRBV10-3 with TRBJ2-7; D might be TRBD2 (7 bases). CDR3 length: 11 residues. CDR1 and CDR2 (germline): ENHRY, SYGVKD. Here the CDR3 reads CAITEGGDQYF. DNA of the CDR3: TGTGCCATCACTGAGGGGGGGGATCAGTACTTC.

The CDR3 region has the DNA TGTGCCAGCAGCTCGCCGATCGATTACCTAGCGGAAAACTCCTACGAGCAGTACTTC. This translates into CASSSPIDYLAENSYEQYF. The chain combines TRBV11-1 with TRBJ2-7; TRBD2 matches 7 bases. With V trimmed by 4 bases and J by 0 bases, 18 bases remained unmatched. This CDR3 has 19 residues. Per germline, CDR1 SGHAT and CDR2 FQDESV (reference sequence).